Below, 27 T cell receptor beta chains from the same sample are listed, as sequenced in a study of cytomegalovirus exposure and HLA in healthy donors (dated by TCRdb to 2016 to 2017). Libraries were prepared through the immunoSEQ multiplex PCR assay. The multiplex PCR relied on a mix of 60 forward primers for TCR Vbeta segments and 13 reverse primers for TCR Jbeta segments. What TCRdb holds here is the immuneACCESS table cut down to in-frame rearrangements. Part of the clones is not present; checked against another copy, under half of the missing clones reflect an unresolved V gene, and the others are unexplained. The sample has approximately 190,000 clones on record, over 65% of them singletons. The ten largest make up 0.098% of the sample. Sequenced: PBMCs. The receptors come from a boy younger than 10 in good health and CMV-seronegative.

The chain links TRBV27 to TRBJ1-6; weak D call: TRBD1 (6 bases). From germline, CDR1 is MNHEY and CDR2 SMNVEV (reference sequence). This CDR3 has 14 residues. Trimming stripped 2 bases from V and 5 bases from J, with 7 bases between. The CDR3: CASSLRTDNSPLHF. DNA for the CDR3: TGTGCCAGCAGTTTACGGACAGATAATTCACCCCTCCACTTT.

The chain combines TRBV10-2 with TRBJ2-7; D is ambiguous. The CDR3 sequence is 13 residues long. Trimming shortened V by 3 bases and J by 2 bases, and 8 bases separated the two germline ends. Germline-derived CDR1 and CDR2 are WSHSY and SAAADI. The CDR3 spells CASSDGQTYEQYF. The DNA of the CDR3 is TGCGCCAGCAGTGATGGCCAGACCTACGAGCAGTACTTC.

This rearrangement joins TRBV4-3 to TRBJ1-2, with D possibly matching TRBD1 (6 bases). The germline V gene encodes CDR1 LGHNA and CDR2 YSLEER. With 4 bases removed from V and 4 bases from J, the gap between germline ends came to 16 bases. This CDR3 is 15 amino acids long. The CDR3, as DNA: TGCGCCAGCAGCCCTTCACGGGGACACCCCTATGGCTACACCTTC. Encoded protein: CASSPSRGHPYGYTF.

In DNA, the CDR3 is TGCGCCAGCAGCTTAGCGGGGGGGCCCCCTTTAAATGAGCAGTTCTTC. This gives the protein CASSLAGGPPLNEQFF. The genes are TRBV5-1 and TRBJ2-1, with 10 bases fitting TRBD2. Looked up from germline, CDR1 is SGHRS and CDR2 is YFSETQ. V was pared by 2 bases and J by 7 bases, with 9 bases of the junction left unmatched. The CDR3 has 16 amino acids.

DNA of the CDR3: TGTGCCAGCAGCCAAGATTGGCTTCAAAACACCGGGGAGCTGTTTTTT. Amino acid sequence: CASSQDWLQNTGELFF. The gene calls are TRBV4-2 and TRBJ2-2; D is uncertain. The CDR3 covers 16 residues. Looked up from germline, CDR1 is LGHNA and CDR2 is YNFKEQ. Between the trimmed V and J ends, which lost 0 bases and 2 bases, there was a span of 10 bases.

The rearrangement links TRBV5-4 to TRBJ2-7, with D possibly TRBD2 on 6 matching bases. Germline loops: CDR1 SGHNT, CDR2 YYREEE (reference sequence). The V and J ends lost 0 bases and 0 bases respectively, with 10 bases between them. CDR3 size: 15 residues. Written as DNA, the CDR3 is TGTGCCAGCAGCTTGGGGGGAGGCAGCTCCTACGAGCAGTACTTC. This codes for CASSLGGGSSYEQYF. Full variable domain (rest looked up from reference TRBV5-4 and TRBJ2-7): ETGVTQSPTHLIKTRGQQVTLRCSSQSGHNTVSWYQQALGQGPQFIFQYYREEENGRGNFPPRFSGLQFPNYSSELNVNALELDDSALYLCASSLGGGSSYEQYFGPGTRLTVT.

The chain is built from TRBV6-5 and TRBJ1-1; 7 nucleotides line up with TRBD1. The CDR3 covers 15 residues. Germline-derived CDR1 and CDR2 are MNHEY and SVGAGI. Losses at the gene ends were 0 bases for V and 1 base for J; bases not matched to a gene: 2. The CDR3 loop is CASSYSDRRNTEAFF. The CDR3 coding sequence is TGTGCCAGCAGTTACTCGGACAGGCGGAACACTGAAGCTTTCTTT.

The chain recombines TRBV7-6 with TRBJ2-5; D unresolved. The J call may be faulty, since TRBJ2-7 better matches the DNA end. Germline-derived CDR1 and CDR2 are SGHVS and FNYEAQ. The CDR3 is 13 residues long. CDR3 nucleotides: TGTGCCAGCAGCTTAACTGCTAACCTCGAGCAGTACTTC. The encoded protein is CASSLTANLEQYF.

The chain links TRBV6-6 to TRBJ1-3; the match to TRBD1 covers 12 bases. J lost 5 bases, V lost 6 bases, and 8 bases had no gene match. The CDR3 covers 16 residues. Germline loops: CDR1 MNHNY, CDR2 SVGAGI (reference sequence). CDR3: CASSGTGTGGRNTIYF. DNA for the CDR3: TGTGCCAGCAGCGGCACCGGGACAGGGGGCCGAAACACCATATATTTT.

The CDR3 loop is CASSLVPGQGRWGELFF. In DNA, the CDR3 is TGCGCCAGCAGCCTCGTCCCGGGACAGGGGAGGTGGGGGGAGCTGTTTTTT. The chain uses TRBV4-1 and TRBJ2-2; 10 nucleotides agree with TRBD1. The V gene end was trimmed by 4 bases and the J gene end by 8 bases; junction bases not matched to a gene: 13. Per germline, CDR1 MGHRA and CDR2 YSYEKL. This CDR3 is built from 17 residues.

The chain recombines TRBV18 with TRBJ1-6, with a tentative D call TRBD1 (5 bases). V was trimmed by 6 bases and J by 4 bases, leaving 7 bases between them. The germline gives CDR1 KGHSH, CDR2 LQKENI. This CDR3 region has 13 residues. The CDR3 bases are TGTGCCAGCTCCGACAGTTATAATTCACCCCTCCACTTT. Its translation is CASSDSYNSPLHF.

The chain is built from TRBV7-9 and TRBJ2-1; TRBD2 agrees at 7 bases. V lost 0 bases to trimming and J lost 4 bases; unmatched junction nucleotides: 3. The CDR3 consists of 15 residues. The germline gives CDR1 SEHNR, CDR2 FQNEAQ (reference sequence). CDR3 DNA: TGTGCCAGCAGCTTAGCAGCGGGGCTTTACAATGAGCAGTTCTTC. This encodes CASSLAAGLYNEQFF.

The chain carries TRBV6-5 and TRBJ1-2; TRBD1 might be the D (5 bases). There are 13 residues in the CDR3. V lost 3 bases to trimming and J lost 8 bases, with 13 bases between them. Germline assignment: CDR1 MNHEY and CDR2 SVGAGI. The CDR3 bases are TGTGCCAGCAGTTATGGCAGGGCGGACGGCTACACCTTC. Translated, it gives CASSYGRADGYTF.

This clone has only one observation. The chain employs TRBV5-4 and TRBJ1-2, with D possibly TRBD1 on 6 matching bases. Trimming pared 5 bases from V and 6 bases from J, leaving 20 bases between. The germline V gene encodes CDR1 SGHNT and CDR2 YYREEE (reference sequence). CDR3 length: 15 amino acids. Written as DNA, the CDR3 is TGTGCCAGCAGTACAATCACAGGGCCCCGGGATGGCTACACCTTC. Translation gives CASSTITGPRDGYTF.

The CDR3 loop reads CASIQLKRGANTQYF. CDR3 DNA: TGCGCCAGCATCCAACTTAAGCGGGGGGCAAATACGCAGTATTTT. The chain carries TRBV10-1 and TRBJ2-3; the match to TRBD2 covers 9 bases. With V trimmed by 7 bases and J by 7 bases, 12 bases remained unmatched. Germline-derived CDR1 and CDR2 are WNHNN and SYGVQD (reference sequence). The CDR3 has 15 amino acids.

V usage is TRBV27 and J usage is TRBJ1-5; tentative D call: TRBD1 (6 bases). Between the trimmed V and J ends, which lost 3 bases and 7 bases, there was a span of 13 bases. The CDR3 totals 14 residues. Per germline, CDR1 MNHEY and CDR2 SMNVEV (reference sequence). As DNA, the CDR3 is TGTGCCAGCAGTTTGTTTCGGGGGGGCCAGCCCCAGCATTTT. Its protein is CASSLFRGGQPQHF.

The chain couples TRBV25-1 to TRBJ2-2; tentatively, D is TRBD1 (7 bases). V lost 11 bases, J lost 4 bases, and 17 bases lay in between. The CDR3 loop spans 14 amino acids. Germline V gene sequence: CDR1 MGHDK, CDR2 SYGVNS. The CDR3 region is CASRGAGSTGELFF. CDR3 in DNA: TGTGCCTCCAGGGGGGCAGGGAGCACCGGGGAGCTGTTTTTT.

The genes are TRBV6-6 and TRBJ1-2; TRBD1 aligns across 8 bases. The CDR3 has 14 residues. Germline values: CDR1 MNHNY, CDR2 SVGAGI (reference sequence). Losses at the gene ends were 7 bases for V and 9 bases for J; bases not matched to a gene: 13. This CDR3 is CASTENRGASSYTF. CDR3 DNA: TGTGCCAGCACGGAGAACAGGGGGGCATCCAGCTACACCTTC.

This clone was picked up a small number of times. This chain connects TRBV27 to TRBJ2-2; TRBD2 matches 9 bases. Germline V gene data show CDR1 as MNHEY and CDR2 as SMNVEV (reference sequence). The CDR3 is made up of 17 amino acids. V shed 5 bases, J shed 3 bases, and the junction held 10 bases outside the gene matches. The CDR3 sequence is CASSLPSAGGHTGELFF. For the CDR3, the DNA is TGTGCCAGCAGTCTTCCCTCAGCGGGGGGCCACACCGGGGAGCTGTTTTTT.

The gene calls are TRBV6-5 and TRBJ1-4, with 7 bases aligning to TRBD1. CDR3 length: 12 residues. The ends lost 4 bases at V and 11 bases at J; junction bases unmatched: 4. Germline V gives CDR1 MNHEY, CDR2 SVGAGI. CDR3 nucleotides: TGTGCCAGCAGTTGGGACAGATCCAAACTGTTTTTT. Residues: CASSWDRSKLFF.

This chain connects TRBV18 to TRBJ2-4; the match to TRBD2 covers 8 bases. This CDR3 contains 14 residues. The germline CDR1 and CDR2 sequences are KGHSH and LQKENI. Trimming removed 6 bases from V and 9 bases from J; junction bases left unmatched: 10. This CDR3 reads CASSPSPGGTIQYF. In DNA form, the CDR3 reads TGTGCCAGCTCCCCATCCCCGGGGGGGACCATTCAGTACTTC.

V gene TRBV6-5 combines with J gene TRBJ1-4, with TRBD1 matching 7 bases. V was pared by 6 bases and J by 4 bases, with 5 bases of the junction left unmatched. The CDR3 consists of 14 residues. The germline CDR1 and CDR2 sequences are MNHEY and SVGAGI. The CDR3 DNA reads TGTGCCAGCAGCCCTAGGGGGCTTAATGAAAAACTGTTTTTT. Translating gives CASSPRGLNEKLFF.

The V gene is TRBV19, the J gene TRBJ2-1, with 11 bases lining up with TRBD2. The CDR3 extends over 16 amino acids. Germline lookup yields CDR1 LNHDA and CDR2 SQIVND (reference sequence). V lost 4 bases and J lost 5; bases outside the gene matches: 7. Written as DNA, the CDR3 is TGTGCCAGTAGTAGACTAACTAGCGGGGGAAACAATGAGCAGTTCTTC. It encodes CASSRLTSGGNNEQFF.

This sequence joins TRBV7-8 and TRBJ2-1; D perhaps matches TRBD2 (6 bases). The CDR3 runs to 15 residues. Germline-derived CDR1 and CDR2 are SGHVS and FQNEAQ. V was shortened by 6 bases and J by 11 bases, with 23 bases between the two germline ends. CDR3 nucleotides: TGTGCCAGCAGGCGGGGAGCGCGAAGCCTTCCCCAGCAGTTCTTC. Residues: CASRRGARSLPQQFF.

The V and J genes are TRBV7-9 and TRBJ1-4; no reliable D call. Trimming removed 5 bases at V and 3 bases at J, with 10 bases between. CDR3 length: 14 amino acids. Germline assignment: CDR1 SEHNR and CDR2 FQNEAQ (reference sequence). CDR3 DNA: TGTGCCAGCAGCCCGACATTGGCTAATGAAAAACTGTTTTTT. Its protein product is CASSPTLANEKLFF.

The CDR3 sequence is CASNNRADGNTIYF. The CDR3 DNA follows: TGTGCCAGCAACAACAGGGCGGATGGAAACACCATATATTTT. The V call is TRBV9, the J call TRBJ1-3, with a weak D call TRBD1 (6 bases). The V gene's germline CDR1 is SGDLS and CDR2 YYNGEE. The CDR3 is 14 amino acids. Trimming removed 6 bases at V and 3 bases at J, with 13 bases between.

The genes are TRBV4-1 and TRBJ2-1; 13 bases line up with TRBD2. V lost 0 bases and J lost 7; bases outside the gene matches: 3. This CDR3 region has 16 residues. Germline V gene data show CDR1 as MGHRA and CDR2 as YSYEKL. CDR3: CASSQDRTSGGNEQFF. CDR3 DNA: TGCGCCAGCAGCCAAGATCGGACTAGCGGGGGTAATGAGCAGTTCTTC.